A few counts support the clone carrying this T cell receptor (beta chain). The sample originates from a study of T cell changes during pregnancy in multiple sclerosis. There are 15 residues in the CDR3. In germline, CDR1 is MRHNA, CDR2 SNTAGT. V lost 8 bases and J lost 2, with 15 bases in between. TCRdb keeps only in-frame clones here, not all; method: immunoSEQ multiplex PCR. The sample has some 60,000 clones; more than 85% are singletons. The sample consisted of peripheral blood, taken in the first trimester of pregnancy. The chain recombines TRBV6-4 with TRBJ1-4; possibly TRBD1 for D (5 bases). The TCR comes from a female donor with multiple sclerosis, enrolled in a pregnancy study. The CDR3 DNA reads TGTGCCAGCTCCCGGGGGGGTAAGACTAATGAAAAACTGTTTTTT. Protein sequence: CASSRGGKTNEKLFF.